Listed here is a single TCR beta chain. The data belong to a study of T cell responses to AZD1222 COVID-19 vaccine. The repertoire was sequenced with immunoSEQ multiplex PCR; TCRdb's copy has only in-frame clones and lacks some. The sample consists of some 130,000 clones, over 85% of them appearing once. Sequencing used peripheral blood, obtained on day 0 of AZD1222 vaccination. The receptor's source is an adult in good health.

The CDR3: CAISQGGLGEAFF. CDR3 nucleotides: TGTGCCATCAGCCAAGGGGGTCTCGGTGAAGCTTTCTTT. The chain combines TRBV10-3 with TRBJ1-1; weak D call: TRBD1 (6 bases). Trimming cost V 6 bases and J 7 bases, with 15 bases left between them. The CDR3 extends over 13 amino acids. The germline V gene encodes CDR1 ENHRY and CDR2 SYGVKD.